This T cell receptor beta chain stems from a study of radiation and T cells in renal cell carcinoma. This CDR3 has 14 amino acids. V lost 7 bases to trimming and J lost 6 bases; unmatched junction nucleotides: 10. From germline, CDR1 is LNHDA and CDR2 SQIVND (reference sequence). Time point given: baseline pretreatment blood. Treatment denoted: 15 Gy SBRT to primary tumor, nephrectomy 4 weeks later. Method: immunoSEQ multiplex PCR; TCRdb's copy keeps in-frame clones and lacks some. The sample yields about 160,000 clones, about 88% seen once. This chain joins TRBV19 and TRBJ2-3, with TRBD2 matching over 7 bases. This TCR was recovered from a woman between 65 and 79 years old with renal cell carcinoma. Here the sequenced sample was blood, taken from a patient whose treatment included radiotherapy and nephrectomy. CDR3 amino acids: CASTERGGKDTQYF. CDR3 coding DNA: TGTGCCAGTACAGAGCGGGGAGGGAAGGATACGCAGTATTTT. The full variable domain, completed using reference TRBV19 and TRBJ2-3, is DGGITQSPKYLFRKEGQNVTLSCEQNLNHDAMYWYRQDPGQGLRLIYYSQIVNDFQKGDIAEGYSVSREKKESFPLTVTSAQKNPTAFYLCASTERGGKDTQYFGPGTRLTVL.